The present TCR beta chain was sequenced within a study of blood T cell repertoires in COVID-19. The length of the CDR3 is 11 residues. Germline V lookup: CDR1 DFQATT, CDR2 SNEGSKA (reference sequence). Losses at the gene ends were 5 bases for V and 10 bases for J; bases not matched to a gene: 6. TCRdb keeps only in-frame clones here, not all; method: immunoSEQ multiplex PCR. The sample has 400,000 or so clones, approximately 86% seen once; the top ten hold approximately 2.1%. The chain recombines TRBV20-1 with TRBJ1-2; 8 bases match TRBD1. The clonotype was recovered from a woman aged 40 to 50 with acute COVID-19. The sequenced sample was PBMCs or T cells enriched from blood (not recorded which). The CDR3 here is CSASPGQAYTF. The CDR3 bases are TGCAGTGCTTCTCCGGGACAGGCCTACACCTTC.